This TCR beta chain comes out of a study of blood T cell repertoires in COVID-19. Study at large: The origin of the acute and convalescent COVID-19 samples was the United States, Italy and Spain. PBMCs, B-cell-depleted T cells, or T cells were the source of the cDNA or gDNA that made up the material.

Original methodology: Estimated nucleated cell counts came from reference gene primer amplification. Sequenced by immunoSEQ multiplex PCR; TCRdb stores in-frame clones only, minus some. The V and J calls and clone size are taken from that table; D and trimming were inferred from the DNA. The data hold tens of thousands of clones, with around 82% observed a single time. This CDR3 has 12 residues. Germline V gene lookup returns CDR1 MDHEN and CDR2 SYDVKM. V shed 6 bases and J shed 4 bases, with 10 bases lying between them. The chain carries TRBV28 and TRBJ2-7, with D unclear. This TCR was recovered from a human donor in a cohort sampled during active COVID-19. The sample comprised peripheral blood. For the CDR3, the DNA is TGTGCCAGCAGCCTCGGGTGGTACGAGCAGTACTTC. It is translated as CASSLGWYEQYF.